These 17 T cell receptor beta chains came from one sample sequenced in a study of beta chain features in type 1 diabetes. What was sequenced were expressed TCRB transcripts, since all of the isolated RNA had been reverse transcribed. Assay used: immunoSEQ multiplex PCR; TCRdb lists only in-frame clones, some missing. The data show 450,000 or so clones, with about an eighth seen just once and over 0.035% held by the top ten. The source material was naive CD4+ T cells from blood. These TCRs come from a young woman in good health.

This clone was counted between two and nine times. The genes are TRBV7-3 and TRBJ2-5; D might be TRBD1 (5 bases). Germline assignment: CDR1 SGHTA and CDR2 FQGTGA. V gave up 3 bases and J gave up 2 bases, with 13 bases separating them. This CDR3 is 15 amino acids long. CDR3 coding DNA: TGTGCCAGCAGCTTGGGGCAGGCGAGGCAAGAGACCCAGTACTTC. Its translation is CASSLGQARQETQYF.

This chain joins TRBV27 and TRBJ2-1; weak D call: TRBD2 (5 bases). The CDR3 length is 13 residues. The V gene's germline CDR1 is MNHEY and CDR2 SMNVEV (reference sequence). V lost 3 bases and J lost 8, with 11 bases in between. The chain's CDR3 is CASSFRGMDEQFF. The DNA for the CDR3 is TGTGCCAGCAGTTTTCGGGGTATGGATGAGCAGTTCTTC.

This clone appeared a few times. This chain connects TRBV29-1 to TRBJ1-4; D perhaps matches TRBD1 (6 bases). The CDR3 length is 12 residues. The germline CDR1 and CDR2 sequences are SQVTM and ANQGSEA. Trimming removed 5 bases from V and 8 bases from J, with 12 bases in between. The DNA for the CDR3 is TGCAGCGTTCGGACAGACCAAGAAAAACTGTTTTTT. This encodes CSVRTDQEKLFF.

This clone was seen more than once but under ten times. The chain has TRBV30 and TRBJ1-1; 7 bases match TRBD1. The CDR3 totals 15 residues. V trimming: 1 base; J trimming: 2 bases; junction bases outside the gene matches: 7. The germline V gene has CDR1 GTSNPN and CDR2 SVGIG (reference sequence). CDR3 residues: CAWSAEGAPNTEAFF. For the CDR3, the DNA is TGTGCCTGGAGTGCGGAGGGGGCGCCTAACACTGAAGCTTTCTTT.

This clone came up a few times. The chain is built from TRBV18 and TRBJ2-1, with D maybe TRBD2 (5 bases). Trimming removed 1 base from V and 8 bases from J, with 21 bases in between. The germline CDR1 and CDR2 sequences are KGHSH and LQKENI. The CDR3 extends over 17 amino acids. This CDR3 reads CASSPRRSSLRRDEQFF. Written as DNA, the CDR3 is TGTGCCAGCTCACCACGACGGTCGAGCCTGAGGCGGGATGAGCAGTTCTTC.

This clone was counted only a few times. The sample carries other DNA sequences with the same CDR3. CDR3 sequence reads: CASSPQGQNNEQFF. The CDR3 DNA sequence: TGTGCCAGCTCACCACAAGGACAGAACAATGAGCAGTTCTTC. The chain carries TRBV18 and TRBJ2-1; tentatively, D is TRBD1 (6 bases). The CDR3 has 14 amino acids. V lost 1 base, J lost 5 bases, and 9 bases lay in between. CDR1 KGHSH and CDR2 LQKENI come from the germline V gene.

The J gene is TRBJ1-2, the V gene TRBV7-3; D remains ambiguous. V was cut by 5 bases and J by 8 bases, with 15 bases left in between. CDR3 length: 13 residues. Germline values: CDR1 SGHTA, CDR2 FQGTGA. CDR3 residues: CASSQDGIQGYTF. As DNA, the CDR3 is TGTGCCAGCAGCCAGGACGGAATACAAGGCTACACCTTC.

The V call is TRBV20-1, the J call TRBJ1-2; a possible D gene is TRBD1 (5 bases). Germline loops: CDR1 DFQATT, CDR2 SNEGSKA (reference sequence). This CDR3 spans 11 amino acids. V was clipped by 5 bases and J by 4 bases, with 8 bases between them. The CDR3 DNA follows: TGCAGTGCTTCCGGGACCTATGGCTACACCTTC. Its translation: CSASGTYGYTF.

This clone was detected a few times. Here the CDR3 reads CASSYIAGETQYF. CDR3 nucleotides: TGTGCCAGCAGCTATATAGCGGGAGAGACCCAGTACTTC. This sequence joins TRBV6-6 and TRBJ2-5; TRBD2 matches 7 bases. The germline CDR1 and CDR2 sequences are MNHNY and SVGAGI (reference sequence). The CDR3 is 13 residues long. V shed 6 bases and J 4 bases; nucleotides not matched to a gene: 5.

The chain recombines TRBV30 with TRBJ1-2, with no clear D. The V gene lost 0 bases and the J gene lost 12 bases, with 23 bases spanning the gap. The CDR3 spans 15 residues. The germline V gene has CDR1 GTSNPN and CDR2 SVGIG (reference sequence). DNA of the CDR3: TGTGCCTGGAGTGTGGTCCAGAGACGGATTTTGGAGGACACCTTC. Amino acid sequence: CAWSVVQRRILEDTF.

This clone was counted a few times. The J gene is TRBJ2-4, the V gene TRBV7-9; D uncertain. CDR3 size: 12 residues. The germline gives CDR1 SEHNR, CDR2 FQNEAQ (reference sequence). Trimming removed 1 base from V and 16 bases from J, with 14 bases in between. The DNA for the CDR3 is TGTGCCAGCAGCTTAGGGGCGGTATTCCGATACTTC. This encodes CASSLGAVFRYF.

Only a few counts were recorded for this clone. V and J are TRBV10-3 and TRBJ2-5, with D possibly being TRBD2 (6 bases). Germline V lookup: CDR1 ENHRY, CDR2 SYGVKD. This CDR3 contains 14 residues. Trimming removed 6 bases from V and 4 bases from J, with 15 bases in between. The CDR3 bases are TGTGCCATCAGCCTCGGGGGACCGGGAGAGACCCAGTACTTC. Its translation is CAISLGGPGETQYF.

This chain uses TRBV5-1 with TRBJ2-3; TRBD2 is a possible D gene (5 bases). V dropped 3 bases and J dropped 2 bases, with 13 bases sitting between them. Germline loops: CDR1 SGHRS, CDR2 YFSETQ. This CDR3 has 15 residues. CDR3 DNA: TGCGCCAGCAGCTCAGCGGTACGGCACACAGATACGCAGTATTTT. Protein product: CASSSAVRHTDTQYF.

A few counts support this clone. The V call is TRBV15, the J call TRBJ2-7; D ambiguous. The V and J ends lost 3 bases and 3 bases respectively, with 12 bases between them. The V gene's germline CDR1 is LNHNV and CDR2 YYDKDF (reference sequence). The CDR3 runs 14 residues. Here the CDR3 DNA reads TGTGCCACCAGCAGGAAAGCGACGGGCTACGAGCAGTACTTC. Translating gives CATSRKATGYEQYF.

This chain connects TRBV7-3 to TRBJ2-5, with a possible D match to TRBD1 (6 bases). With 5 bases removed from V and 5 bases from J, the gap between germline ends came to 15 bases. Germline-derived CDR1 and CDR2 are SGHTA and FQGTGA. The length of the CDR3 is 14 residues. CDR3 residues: CASSAPGARETQYF. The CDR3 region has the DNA TGTGCCAGCAGCGCGCCAGGGGCTCGGGAGACCCAGTACTTC.

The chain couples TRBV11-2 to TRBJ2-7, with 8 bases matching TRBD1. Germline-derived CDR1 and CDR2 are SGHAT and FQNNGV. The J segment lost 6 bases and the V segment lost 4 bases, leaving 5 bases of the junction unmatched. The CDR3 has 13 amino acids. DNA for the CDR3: TGTGCCAGCAGCTCAGATACAGGGGGCGAGCAGTACGTC. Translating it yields CASSSDTGGEQYV.

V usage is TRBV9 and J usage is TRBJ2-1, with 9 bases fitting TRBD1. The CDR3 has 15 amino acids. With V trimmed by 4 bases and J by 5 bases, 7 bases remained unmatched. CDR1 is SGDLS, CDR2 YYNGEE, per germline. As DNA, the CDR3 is TGTGCCAGCAGCCCCACCGGGACAGGGAACAATGAGCAGTTCTTC. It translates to CASSPTGTGNNEQFF.